The subject of this entry is one T cell receptor (beta chain). This sample was included in a study of spatial heterogeneity in lung cancer. Study-wide background: Detection of beta-chain sequences consistently exceeded that of alpha-chain sequences.

As for time point: sample taken at primary tumor resection. Frozen PBMC, nontumor lung or tumor provided whole RNA, which was sequenced unsorted. Around 70 TRACERx patients with early, untreated non-small cell lung cancer donated samples. Using its own MiXCR run on the 5' RACE reads, TCRdb lists one record per CDR3 protein. Here the sample spans 85,000 to 100,000 distinct CDR3 sequences, roughly 12% being singletons. The CDR3 runs 16 residues. V was pared by 10 bases and J by 3 bases, with 10 bases of the junction left unmatched. Germline CDR1 is SNHLY and CDR2 is FYNNEI. Sequencing was performed on PBMCs, taken at surgery. The sequence was obtained from a male donor with early-stage non-small cell lung cancer. The J gene is TRBJ2-2, the V gene TRBV2; 11 nucleotides agree with TRBD2. This CDR3 is CATTALAGVDTGELFF. In nucleotides, the CDR3 is TGTGCCACTACGGCACTAGCGGGAGTCGACACCGGGGAGCTGTTTTTT.